This T cell receptor beta chain stems from a study of blood T cell repertoires in COVID-19 (dated by TCRdb to 2020 to 2022). Context from the whole study: The collaborator samples originated in the United States, Italy and Spain and spanned the acute and convalescent phases of COVID-19. The material from the prospective study consisted of cDNA or gDNA derived from T cells, B-cell-depleted T cells, or PBMCs. Subjects who had been exposed to COVID-19, were actively infected with it, or had recovered from it provided the deeply sampled blood TCRbeta repertoires that made up the dataset. The repertoires were made available in a free public database intended to serve as a resource for research on the immune response to SARS-CoV-2. The samples were drawn from the first 160 participants of the ongoing ImmuneRACE study and from 1,254 subjects provided by 6 global collaborators. The sample metadata nearly always contained a de-identified subject ID, COVID-19 status, age in years and sex. Where available, HLA class I and class II types were obtained from metadata supplied by the sample provider rather than from assay-based typing.

The collaborating institutions used their own protocols to collect whole blood in K2EDTA tubes. Collaborator samples were shipped for TCRbeta analysis as frozen whole blood, isolated PBMCs, or DNA extracted from either sample type. TCRbeta CDR3 regions were amplified from genomic DNA using the immunoSEQ Assay, a bias-controlled multiplex PCR. The source study handled its data this way. The number of nucleated cells in each sample was estimated by amplification of reference gene primers within the assay. To quantify the absolute abundance of each unique TCRbeta CDR3 rearrangement, sequence reads were collapsed and filtered. For each sample, productive Simpson clonality was calculated as the square root of Simpson's diversity index across productive rearrangements. In its TCRdb copy, this immuneACCESS table keeps in-frame sequences only and misses some clones. Where compared with another copy, unresolved V genes explain less than half of these, and the others have no known cause. The D gene and trimming were derived from the DNA, and the V and J assignments and clone size from that table. Within this sample are 90,000 to 120,000 clones, with 69% of them counted one time only. The leading ten clones occupy approximately 5.9% of the sample.

V lost 6 bases and J lost 5 bases; the stretch between them is 14 bases long. Via the germline V gene, CDR1 is MNHEY and CDR2 SVGAGI. The CDR3 measures 13 amino acids from cysteine to phenylalanine. The retained sequence is limited to the CDR3, 39 bases, with the frame set at the first base. About this clone itself: The antigen it recognizes is unknown. No base quality values were provided; no much bigger clone lies one nucleotide off.

What the work shows at the level of the full study, not this receptor alone: The amount of clinical and demographic metadata varied by source and participant and was provided uncurated.

The sample taken for sequencing was peripheral blood. The chain joins TRBV6-5 to TRBJ2-7; TRBD2 is possibly the D segment (5 matching bases). This sequence originates from an elderly man with acute or convalescent COVID-19. This receptor carries the CDR3 CASSQRWQNEQYF. The nucleotides are TGTGCCAGCAGCCAGCGGTGGCAAAACGAGCAGTACTTC.